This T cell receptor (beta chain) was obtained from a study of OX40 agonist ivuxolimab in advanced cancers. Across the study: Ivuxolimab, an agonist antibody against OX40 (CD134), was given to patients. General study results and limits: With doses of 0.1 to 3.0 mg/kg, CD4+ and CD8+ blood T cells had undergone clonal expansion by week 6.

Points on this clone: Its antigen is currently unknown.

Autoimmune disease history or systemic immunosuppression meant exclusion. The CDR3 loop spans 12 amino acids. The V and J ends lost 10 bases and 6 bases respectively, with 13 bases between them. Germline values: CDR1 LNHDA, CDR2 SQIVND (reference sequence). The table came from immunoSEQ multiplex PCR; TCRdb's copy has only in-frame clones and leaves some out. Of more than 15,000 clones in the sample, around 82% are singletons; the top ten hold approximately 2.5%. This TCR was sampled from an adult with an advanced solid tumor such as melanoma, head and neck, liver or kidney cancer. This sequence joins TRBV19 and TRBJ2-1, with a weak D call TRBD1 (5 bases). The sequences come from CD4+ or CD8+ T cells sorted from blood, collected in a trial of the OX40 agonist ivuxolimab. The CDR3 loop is CATDTGLNEQFF. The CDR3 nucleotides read TGTGCCACGGACACGGGCCTCAATGAGCAGTTCTTC.